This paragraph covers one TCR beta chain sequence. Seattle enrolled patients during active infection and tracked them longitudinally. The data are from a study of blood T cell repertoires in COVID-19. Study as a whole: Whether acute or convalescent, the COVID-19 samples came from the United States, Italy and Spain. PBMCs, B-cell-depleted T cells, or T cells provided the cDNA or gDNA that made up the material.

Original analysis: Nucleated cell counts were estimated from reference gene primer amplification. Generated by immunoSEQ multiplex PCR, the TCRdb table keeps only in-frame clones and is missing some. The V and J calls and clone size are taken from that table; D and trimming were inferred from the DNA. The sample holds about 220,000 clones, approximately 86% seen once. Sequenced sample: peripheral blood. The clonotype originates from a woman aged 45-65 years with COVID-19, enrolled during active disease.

CDR3 nucleotides: TGTGCCAGCAGCGCTAGGGGGACTAGCGGCTCCTACGAGCAGTACGTC. This gives the protein CASSARGTSGSYEQYV. This chain links TRBV21-1 with TRBJ2-7; TRBD2 was called by the table and not checked on the DNA. TRBV21-1 corresponds to a pseudogene. The CDR3 is 16 residues long.